The next 23 T cell receptor beta chains were all read from a single sample in a study of cytomegalovirus exposure and HLA in healthy donors (dated by TCRdb to about 2017). Receptor libraries were prepared by the immunoSEQ multiplex PCR assay. The multiplex PCR relied on a mix of 60 forward primers for TCR Vbeta segments and 13 reverse primers for TCR Jbeta segments. TCRdb re-hosts the immuneACCESS table, in-frame sequences only. Its copies lack some clones; in the studies checked, an unresolved V gene accounts for under half of them, and the cause for the rest is not known. The sample table records about 110,000 clones; 74% of these occur just once. The top ten clones comprise around 2.5% of the sample. Material: PBMCs. The source of these receptors is a man aged 50 to 59 in good health and CMV-seropositive.

This chain links TRBV6-6 with TRBJ1-1; 9 bases agree with TRBD1. Trimming took 2 bases from V and 11 from J; bases not matched to a gene: 6. CDR1 MNHNY and CDR2 SVGAGI come from the germline V gene (reference sequence). The length of the CDR3 is 13 residues. This chain's CDR3 is CASSYRDRESAFF. CDR3 coding DNA: TGTGCCAGCAGTTACCGGGACAGGGAAAGCGCTTTCTTT.

This chain uses TRBV7-9 with TRBJ2-7; TRBD2 aligns across 9 bases. The germline gives CDR1 SEHNR, CDR2 FQNEAQ (reference sequence). Germline trimming cut 2 bases from V and 0 bases from J; bases unmatched to any gene: 5. This CDR3 is 16 amino acids long. The CDR3 here is CASSLKWTSDSYEQYF. The CDR3 DNA reads as TGTGCCAGCAGCTTAAAGTGGACTAGCGACTCCTACGAGCAGTACTTC.

The table lists this clone with a few counts. The chain carries TRBV10-3 and TRBJ2-7; D perhaps matches TRBD2 (5 bases). Trimming left V 3 bases short and J 2 bases short, with 11 bases between. Germline assignment: CDR1 ENHRY and CDR2 SYGVKD. The CDR3 consists of 14 residues. CDR3 in amino acids: CAISDLGRTYEQYF. The CDR3 DNA reads as TGTGCCATCAGTGACCTTGGGAGAACCTACGAGCAGTACTTC.

The chain joins TRBV7-2 to TRBJ1-1; tentative D call: TRBD1 (6 bases). The CDR3 is made up of 13 amino acids. CDR1 is SGHTA, CDR2 FQGNSA, per germline. The ends were cut back, 6 bases at V and 3 bases at J, with 11 bases in the middle. This CDR3 reads CASSQQGDTEAFF. In DNA form, the CDR3 reads TGTGCCAGCAGTCAACAGGGAGACACTGAAGCTTTCTTT.

The gene calls are TRBV10-1 and TRBJ2-5; TRBD1 aligns across 8 bases. Unmatched junction bases numbered 2, after V lost 6 bases and J lost 2 bases. CDR3 length: 13 amino acids. Per the germline V gene, CDR1 is WNHNN and CDR2 is SYGVQD (reference sequence). The CDR3 bases are TGCGCCAGCAGCGGGGACAGGCAAGAGACCCAGTACTTC. It encodes CASSGDRQETQYF.

The chain couples TRBV5-4 to TRBJ1-4; the D gene is possibly TRBD1 (5 bases). The V end was cut by 4 bases, the J end by 5 bases, with 12 bases between. The CDR3 extends over 14 amino acids. Germline CDR1 is SGHNT and CDR2 is YYREEE (reference sequence). The DNA for the CDR3 is TGTGCCAGCAGCCCGACAGCGTGGAATGAAAAACTGTTTTTT. It codes for CASSPTAWNEKLFF.

The CDR3 loop is CASSFRTGMVTRDEQYF. CDR3 coding DNA: TGTGCCAGCAGCTTCAGGACAGGGATGGTTACTAGGGACGAGCAGTACTTC. This chain joins TRBV7-8 and TRBJ2-7; 8 nucleotides match TRBD1. After removal of 3 bases from V and 5 bases from J, the junction contained 15 bases not matched to a gene. Germline CDR1 SGHVS, CDR2 FQNEAQ. The CDR3 spans 17 residues.

This chain joins TRBV2 and TRBJ1-2; tentative D call: TRBD1 (5 bases). This CDR3 is 14 amino acids long. Trimming shortened V by 6 bases and J by 8 bases, and 19 bases separated the two germline ends. Germline V lookup: CDR1 SNHLY, CDR2 FYNNEI. The CDR3, as DNA: TGTGCCAGCAGGCAGACAGCCCCGGTTTGGGGCTACACCTTC. Translated: CASRQTAPVWGYTF.

The chain recombines TRBV5-4 with TRBJ2-3; the match to TRBD2 covers 10 bases. This CDR3 contains 16 residues. CDR1 is SGHNT, CDR2 YYREEE, per germline (reference sequence). With V trimmed by 3 bases and J by 1 base, 5 bases remained unmatched. The CDR3 DNA follows: TGTGCCAGCAGCTCTTTAGCGGGGGGCCGCACAGATACGCAGTATTTT. Translated, it gives CASSSLAGGRTDTQYF.

The rearrangement uses TRBV19 and TRBJ1-2; perhaps TRBD1 as D (6 bases). CDR1 LNHDA and CDR2 SQIVND come from the germline V gene (reference sequence). The CDR3 has 13 amino acids. V was shortened by 4 bases and J by 3 bases, with 9 bases between the two germline ends. The CDR3 sequence is CASSRTVYYGYTF. CDR3 bases: TGTGCCAGTAGTAGGACAGTTTACTATGGCTACACCTTC.

The chain couples TRBV10-3 to TRBJ2-5; 11 positions agree with TRBD1. The DNA end is more similar to TRBJ2-7, so the J call may be wrong. The CDR3 loop spans 14 amino acids. CDR1 and CDR2 from the germline V gene are ENHRY and SYGVKD. The CDR3 region is CAITRDRGAYEQYF. The CDR3, as DNA: TGTGCCATTACTCGGGACAGGGGGGCCTACGAGCAGTACTTC.

The J gene is TRBJ2-1, the V gene TRBV5-6, with D possibly TRBD1 on 7 matching bases. CDR3 length equals 17 residues. V was trimmed by 4 bases and J by 4 bases, leaving 21 bases between them. Germline V gives CDR1 SGHDT, CDR2 YYEEEE. The CDR3 nucleotides read TGTGCCAGCAGCCCTCACAGGGGCGGGATGCCATACAATGAGCAGTTCTTC. It is translated as CASSPHRGGMPYNEQFF.

This sequence joins TRBV9 and TRBJ2-6; D may be TRBD1 (6 bases). The length of the CDR3 is 19 residues. V was trimmed by 1 base and J by 0 bases, leaving 17 bases between them. Germline-derived CDR1 and CDR2 are SGDLS and YYNGEE. The CDR3 nucleotides are TGTGCCAGCAGCGTAACAGGGCGGACCAAGGGCTCTGGGGCCAACGTCCTGACTTTC. Its translation: CASSVTGRTKGSGANVLTF. Looking up the rest from reference TRBV9 and TRBJ2-6 gives the full variable domain: DSGVTQTPKHLITATGQRVTLRCSPRSGDLSVYWYQQSLDQGLQFLIQYYNGEERAKGNILERFSAQQFPDLHSELNLSSLELGDSALYFCASSVTGRTKGSGANVLTFGAGSRLTVL.

The chain links TRBV18 to TRBJ2-3; TRBD1 matches at 9 bases. Germline V gene data show CDR1 as KGHSH and CDR2 as LQKENI. The length of the CDR3 is 13 residues. Unmatched junction bases numbered 4, after V lost 6 bases and J lost 6 bases. For the CDR3, the DNA is TGTGCCAGCTCTCAACAGGGGGCCGATACGCAGTATTTT. Translating it yields CASSQQGADTQYF.

The genes are TRBV5-6 and TRBJ1-1, with 8 bases that match TRBD1. Looked up from germline, CDR1 is SGHDT and CDR2 is YYEEEE. The V and J ends lost 4 bases and 5 bases, in that order; junction bases with no gene match: 7. The CDR3 totals 14 residues. This CDR3 is CASSELTGETEAFF. CDR3 coding DNA: TGTGCCAGCAGCGAATTGACAGGGGAGACTGAAGCTTTCTTT. Drawing the rest from reference TRBV5-6 and TRBJ1-1, the complete variable domain is DAGVTQSPTHLIKTRGQQVTLRCSPKSGHDTVSWYQQALGQGPQFIFQYYEEEERQRGNFPDRFSGHQFPNYSSELNVNALLLGDSALYLCASSELTGETEAFFGQGTRLTVV.

There are a few counts of this clone. The rearrangement joins TRBV19 to TRBJ1-2; TRBD1 agrees at 8 bases. The CDR3 is made up of 14 amino acids. From germline, CDR1 is LNHDA and CDR2 SQIVND (reference sequence). The trim removed 6 bases at V and 4 bases at J, leaving 7 bases unmatched. This CDR3 is CASSPQGAFYGYTF. The CDR3, as DNA: TGTGCCAGTAGCCCCCAGGGGGCCTTCTATGGCTACACCTTC.

The chain recombines TRBV7-4 with TRBJ2-7; D not resolved. Trimming stripped 5 bases from V and 12 bases from J, with 8 bases between. The CDR3 is 9 residues long. Germline V CDR1 and CDR2: SGHVT, SQSDAQ. The CDR3 here is CASSPRMYF. The CDR3 region has the DNA TGTGCCAGCAGCCCCCGTATGTACTTC.

The chain recombines TRBV4-2 with TRBJ2-3; a weak D match, TRBD2 (7 bases). The ends were cut back, 4 bases at V and 3 bases at J, with 17 bases in the middle. Germline V gives CDR1 LGHNA, CDR2 YNFKEQ. The CDR3 spans 16 residues. The DNA for the CDR3 is TGTGCCAGCAGCCCAGTAGGGGGGGGGCAGACAGATACGCAGTATTTT. This sequence encodes CASSPVGGGQTDTQYF.

As for this clone: Other DNA sequences in this specimen translate into the identical CDR3. The chain combines TRBV5-1 with TRBJ2-7; 8 bases map to TRBD1. The CDR3 is made up of 15 amino acids. Germline V gene data show CDR1 as SGHRS and CDR2 as YFSETQ. The V and J ends lost 2 bases and 4 bases, in that order; junction bases with no gene match: 8. The CDR3: CASSLAAGGIYEQYF. Written as DNA, the CDR3 is TGCGCCAGCAGCTTAGCCGCAGGGGGCATATACGAGCAGTACTTC.

This clone was seen a single time. The J gene is TRBJ2-7, the V gene TRBV5-4; TRBD1 agrees at 9 bases. J lost 4 bases, V lost 4 bases, and 9 bases had no gene match. The germline CDR1 and CDR2 sequences are SGHNT and YYREEE (reference sequence). The CDR3 contains 15 residues. The CDR3 is CASSLRTGEQYEQYF. The CDR3 bases are TGTGCCAGCAGCCTTCGGACAGGGGAGCAGTACGAGCAGTACTTC.

This clone was counted a few times. The chain couples TRBV27 to TRBJ2-7; D call uncertain. Germline V CDR1 and CDR2: MNHEY, SMNVEV (reference sequence). This CDR3 region has 11 residues. Trimming stripped 3 bases from V and 6 bases from J, with 6 bases between. The CDR3 protein is CASSLRGEQYF. For the CDR3, the DNA is TGTGCCAGCAGTTTGAGAGGCGAGCAGTACTTC.

In the case of this clone: Other DNA sequences in this specimen translate into the identical CDR3. The rearrangement uses TRBV5-1 and TRBJ2-7; possible D gene TRBD1, 5 bases. The germline gives CDR1 SGHRS, CDR2 YFSETQ. The CDR3 runs 14 residues. V lost 0 bases and J 1 base, leaving 8 bases between the germline ends. CDR3 region: CASSLASGSYEQYF. CDR3 coding DNA: TGCGCCAGCAGCTTGGCCTCAGGGTCCTACGAGCAGTACTTC.

This chain connects TRBV4-2 to TRBJ2-2; D might be TRBD1 (6 bases). CDR1 LGHNA and CDR2 YNFKEQ come from the germline V gene. Trimming cost V 5 bases and J 3 bases, with 16 bases left between them. This CDR3 comprises 16 residues. The CDR3 DNA reads TGTGCCAGCAGCGCTCGGTGGGGGCTAGACACCGGGGAGCTGTTTTTT. Translated, it gives CASSARWGLDTGELFF.